This paragraph reports one T cell receptor beta chain. No antigen is known for it. The CDR3 has 12 residues. The ends were cut back, 5 bases at V and 5 bases at J, with 9 bases in the middle. Per germline, CDR1 LNHDA and CDR2 SQIVND (reference sequence). These data are taken from a study of cytomegalovirus exposure and HLA in healthy donors. General study points: The classifier, whose performance was assessed in both the original and validation cohorts, reportedly diagnosed cytomegalovirus status with high specificity and sensitivity.

The PCR had 60 Vbeta and 13 Jbeta primers. Libraries were prepared by immunoSEQ multiplex PCR; TCRdb keeps only in-frame clonotypes and omits some of them. The sample holds about 96,000 clones, roughly 74% seen once. Sequencing input: PBMCs. The receptor was isolated from a woman between 65 and 79 years old in good health and CMV-seropositive. The chain is built from TRBV19 and TRBJ2-5, with unresolved D. This chain's CDR3 is CASSGSGETQYF. In DNA form, the CDR3 reads TGTGCCAGTAGTGGATCCGGGGAGACCCAGTACTTC.